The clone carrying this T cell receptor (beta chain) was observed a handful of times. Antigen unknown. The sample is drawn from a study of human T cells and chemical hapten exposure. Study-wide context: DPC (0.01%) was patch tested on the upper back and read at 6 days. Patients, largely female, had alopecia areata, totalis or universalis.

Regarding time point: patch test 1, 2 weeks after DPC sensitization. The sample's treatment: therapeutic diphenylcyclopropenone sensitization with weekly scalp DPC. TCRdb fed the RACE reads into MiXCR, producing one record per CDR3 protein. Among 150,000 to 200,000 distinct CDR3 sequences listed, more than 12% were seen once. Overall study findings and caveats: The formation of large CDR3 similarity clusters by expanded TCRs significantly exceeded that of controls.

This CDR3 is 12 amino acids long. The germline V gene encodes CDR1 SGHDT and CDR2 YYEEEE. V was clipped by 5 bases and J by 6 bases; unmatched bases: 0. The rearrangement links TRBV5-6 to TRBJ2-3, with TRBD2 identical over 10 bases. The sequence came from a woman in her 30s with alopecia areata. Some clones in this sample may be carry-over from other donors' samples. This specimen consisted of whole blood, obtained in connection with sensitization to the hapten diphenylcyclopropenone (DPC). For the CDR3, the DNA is TGTGCCAGCAGACTAGCGGGGGATACGCAGTATTTT. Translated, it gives CASRLAGDTQYF. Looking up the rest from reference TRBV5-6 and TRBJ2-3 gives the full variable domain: DAGVTQSPTHLIKTRGQQVTLRCSPKSGHDTVSWYQQALGQGPQFIFQYYEEEERQRGNFPDRFSGHQFPNYSSELNVNALLLGDSALYLCASRLAGDTQYFGPGTRLTVL.